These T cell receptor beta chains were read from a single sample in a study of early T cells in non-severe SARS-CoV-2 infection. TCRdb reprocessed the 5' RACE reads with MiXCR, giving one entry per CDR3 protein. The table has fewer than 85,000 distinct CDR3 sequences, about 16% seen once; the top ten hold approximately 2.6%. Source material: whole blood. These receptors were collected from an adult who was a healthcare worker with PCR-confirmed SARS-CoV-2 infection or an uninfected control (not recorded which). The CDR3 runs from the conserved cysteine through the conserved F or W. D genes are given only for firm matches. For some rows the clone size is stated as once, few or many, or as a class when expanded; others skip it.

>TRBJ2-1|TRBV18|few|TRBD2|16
CASSPPEIAGAVEQFF
TGTGCCAGCTCACCACCGGAAATAGCGGGAGCTGTTGAGCAGTTCTTC
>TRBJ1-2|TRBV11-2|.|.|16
CASSLEGPATPYGYTF
TGTGCCAGCAGCTTAGAAGGGCCGGCCACCCCCTATGGCTACACCTTC
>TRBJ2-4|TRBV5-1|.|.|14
CASSLGGPKNIQYF
TGCGCCAGCAGCTTGGGGGGGCCCAAAAACATTCAGTACTTC
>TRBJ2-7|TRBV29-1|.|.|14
CSVEDRTESYEQYF
TGCAGCGTTGAAGATAGGACAGAGTCCTACGAGCAGTACTTC
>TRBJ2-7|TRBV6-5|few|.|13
CASSNQRKAEQYF
TGTGCCAGCAGCAATCAGAGGAAGGCCGAGCAGTACTTC
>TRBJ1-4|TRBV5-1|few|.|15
CASSLAPAGGEKLFF
TGCGCCAGCAGCTTGGCTCCCGCCGGGGGTGAAAAACTGTTTTTT
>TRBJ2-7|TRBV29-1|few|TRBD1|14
CSVLGTGGLREQYF
TGCAGCGTTCTCGGGACAGGCGGACTAAGGGAGCAGTACTTC
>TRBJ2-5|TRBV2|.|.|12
CASSRIGETQYF
TGTGCCAGCAGTCGTATAGGGGAGACCCAGTACTTC
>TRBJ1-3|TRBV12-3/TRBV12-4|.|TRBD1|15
CASSFYRGRGNTIYF
TGTGCCAGCAGTTTCTACAGGGGGCGAGGAAACACCATATATTTT
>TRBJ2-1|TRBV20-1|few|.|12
CSARDQINEQFF
TGCAGTGCTAGAGACCAGATCAATGAGCAGTTCTTC
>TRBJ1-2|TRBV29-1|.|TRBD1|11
CSEWTGEGYTF
TGCAGCGAGTGGACAGGGGAGGGCTACACCTTC
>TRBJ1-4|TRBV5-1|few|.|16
CASSEGGVATNEKLFF
TGCGCCAGCAGTGAGGGAGGGGTAGCAACTAATGAAAAACTGTTTTTT
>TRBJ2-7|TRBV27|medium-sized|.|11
CASSSRSEQYF
TGTGCCAGCAGCTCCCGCTCGGAGCAGTACTTC
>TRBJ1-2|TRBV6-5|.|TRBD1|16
CASSPGGQEANYGYTF
TGTGCCAGCAGTCCTGGGGGACAGGAGGCTAACTATGGCTACACCTTC
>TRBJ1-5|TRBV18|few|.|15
CASSPVGYSNQPQHF
TGTGCCAGCTCACCAGTGGGCTATAGCAATCAGCCCCAGCATTTT
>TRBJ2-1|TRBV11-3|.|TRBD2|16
CASSPGLAEAYNEQFF
TGTGCCAGCAGCCCAGGACTAGCGGAGGCGTACAATGAGCAGTTCTTC
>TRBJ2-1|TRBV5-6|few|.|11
CASSSVDEQFF
TGTGCCAGCAGCTCGGTGGATGAGCAGTTCTTC
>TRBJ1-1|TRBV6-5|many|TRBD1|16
CASSARQGAGNTEAFF
TGTGCCAGCAGTGCCCGACAGGGGGCAGGGAACACTGAAGCTTTCTTT
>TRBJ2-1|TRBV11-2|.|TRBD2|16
CASRPLPGLGYNEQFF
TGTGCCAGCAGACCTCTTCCGGGACTAGGGTACAATGAGCAGTTCTTC
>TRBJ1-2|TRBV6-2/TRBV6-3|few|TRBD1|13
CASRKTGNYGYTF
TGTGCCAGCAGGAAGACAGGGAACTATGGCTACACCTTC
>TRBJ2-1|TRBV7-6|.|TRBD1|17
CASSLVWQGEAYNEQFF
TGTGCCAGCAGCTTAGTGTGGCAGGGGGAAGCCTACAATGAGCAGTTCTTC
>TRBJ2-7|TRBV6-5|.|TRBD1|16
CASSETLTGGGYEQYF
TGTGCCAGCAGTGAAACCCTAACAGGGGGAGGCTACGAGCAGTACTTC
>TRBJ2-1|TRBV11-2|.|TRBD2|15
CASSPGLAGLNEQFF
TGTGCCAGCAGCCCCGGACTAGCGGGCCTCAATGAGCAGTTCTTC
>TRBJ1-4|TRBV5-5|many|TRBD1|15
CASSMTGGLREKLFF
TGTGCCAGCAGCATGACAGGGGGCCTACGCGAAAAACTGTTTTTT
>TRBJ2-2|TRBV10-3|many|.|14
CAISEAVSTGELFF
TGTGCCATCAGTGAGGCTGTTTCCACCGGGGAGCTGTTTTTT
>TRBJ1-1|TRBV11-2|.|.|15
CASSPRPGQNTEAFF
TGTGCCAGCAGCCCCCGCCCGGGACAGAACACTGAAGCTTTCTTT
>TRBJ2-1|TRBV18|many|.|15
CASSLGPSSYNEQFF
TGTGCCAGCAGCTTAGGCCCGTCATCCTACAATGAGCAGTTCTTC
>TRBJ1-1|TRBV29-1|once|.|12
CSGTVSNTEAFF
TGCAGCGGGACAGTCTCGAACACTGAAGCTTTCTTT
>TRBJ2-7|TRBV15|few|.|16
CATSRGPIVKTYEQYF
TGTGCCACCAGCAGAGGGCCCATAGTTAAAACCTACGAGCAGTACTTC
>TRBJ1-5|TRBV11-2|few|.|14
CASSAEGSNQPQHF
TGTGCCAGCAGCGCCGAGGGCAGTAATCAGCCCCAGCATTTT
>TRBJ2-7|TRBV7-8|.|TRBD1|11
CASSPGQWQYF
TGTGCCAGCAGCCCGGGACAGTGGCAGTACTTC
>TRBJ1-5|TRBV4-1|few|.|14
CASSQDRWSQPQHF
TGCGCCAGCAGCCAAGACAGGTGGTCTCAGCCCCAGCATTTT
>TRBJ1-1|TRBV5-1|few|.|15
CASSLVLGPGTEAFF
TGCGCCAGCAGCTTGGTTCTGGGACCGGGCACTGAAGCTTTCTTT
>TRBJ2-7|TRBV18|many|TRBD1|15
CASSPIGQGGYEQYF
TGTGCCAGCTCACCGATCGGACAGGGGGGCTACGAGCAGTACTTC
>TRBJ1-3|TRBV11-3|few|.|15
CASSLDLASGNTIYF
TGTGCCAGCAGCTTAGATCTCGCCTCTGGAAACACCATATATTTT
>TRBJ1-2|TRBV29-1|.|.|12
CSVVRANYGYTF
TGCAGCGTTGTGAGGGCAAACTATGGCTACACCTTC
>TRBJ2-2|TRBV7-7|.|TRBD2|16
CASSPGLAGAVGELFF
TGTGCTAGCAGCCCGGGACTAGCGGGAGCTGTCGGGGAGCTGTTTTTT
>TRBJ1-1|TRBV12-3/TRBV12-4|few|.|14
CASSRTGRGTEAFF
TGTGCCAGCAGTCGCACGGGACGGGGCACTGAAGCTTTCTTT
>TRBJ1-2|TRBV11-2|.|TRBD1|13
CASNPGGRNGYTF
TGTGCCAGCAACCCAGGGGGAAGGAATGGCTACACCTTC
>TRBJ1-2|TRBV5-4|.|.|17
CASSRGARQDANYGYTF
TGTGCCAGCAGCCGCGGAGCGCGCCAAGATGCTAACTATGGCTACACCTTC
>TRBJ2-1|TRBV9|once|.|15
CASSVQSSSYNEQFF
TGTGCCAGCAGCGTACAGAGTAGCTCCTACAATGAGCAGTTCTTC
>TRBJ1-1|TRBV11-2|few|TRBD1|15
CASSPRGVMNTEAFF
TGTGCCAGCAGCCCCAGGGGGGTCATGAACACTGAAGCTTTCTTT
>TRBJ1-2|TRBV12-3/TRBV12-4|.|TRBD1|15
CASSVQGLPTYGYTF
TGTGCCAGCAGTGTACAGGGGTTACCCACCTATGGCTACACCTTC
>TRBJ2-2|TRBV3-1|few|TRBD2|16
CASSPYSGTNTGELFF
TGTGCCAGCAGCCCGTATAGCGGGACGAACACCGGGGAGCTGTTTTTT
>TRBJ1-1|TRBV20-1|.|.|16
CSARDAGGPRNTEAFF
TGCAGTGCTAGAGATGCCGGGGGGCCGAGGAACACTGAAGCTTTCTTT
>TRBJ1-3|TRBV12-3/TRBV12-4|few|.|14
CASRRGPSGNTIYF
TGTGCCAGCAGGCGGGGGCCCTCTGGAAACACCATATATTTT
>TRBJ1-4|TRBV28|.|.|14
CASKLHATNEKLFF
TGTGCCAGCAAATTACATGCAACTAATGAAAAACTGTTTTTT
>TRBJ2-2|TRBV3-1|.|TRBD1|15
CASSQGQGFLGELFF
TGTGCCAGCAGCCAAGGACAGGGCTTCCTCGGGGAGCTGTTTTTT